Listed here are 2 T cell receptor beta chains from one sample, sequenced in a study of T-cell memory formation after mild COVID-19. TCRdb independently ran MiXCR on the 5' RACE reads; one entry per CDR3 protein. The table has 300,000 to 400,000 distinct CDR3 sequences, 25% to 30% seen once. The sequenced sample consisted of PBMCs or a T cell subset sorted from them (not recorded which). The receptor source for this set is an adult woman who had mild COVID-19 (a few samples of this study predate the infection). Cell type and time point are not known.

The CDR3 DNA follows: TGTGCCAGCACCGCCGGGACTAGGGCAGATACGCAGTATTTT. This translates into CASTAGTRADTQYF. This chain uses TRBV12-3 or TRBV12-4 with TRBJ2-3; 8 nucleotides line up with TRBD2. The trim removed 7 bases at V and 4 bases at J, leaving 7 bases unmatched. The CDR3 totals 14 residues.

J is TRBJ2-7 and V is TRBV11-1; 8 bases are a match to TRBD2. J was trimmed by 5 bases and V by 5 bases; bases with no gene match: 8. This CDR3 has 14 residues. Germline V CDR1 and CDR2: SGHAT, FQDESV (reference sequence). Written as DNA, the CDR3 is TGTGCCAGCAGCCCGAGCGGGAGTCCCCACGAGCAGTACTTC. Its protein is CASSPSGSPHEQYF.